These 20 T cell receptor beta chains originate from one sample sequenced in a study of shared clonotypes between healthy human individuals. Using immunoSEQ multiplex PCR, the repertoire was profiled, and TCRdb retains in-frame clones only, with some absent. The sample consists of about half a million clones, approximately 79% of them appearing once. Material: PBMCs. The receptors were gathered from a middle-aged woman in good health. Some clones in this sample may be carry-over from other donors' samples.

CDR3 nucleotides: TGTGCCAGCTCACCACGACAGGAAGATGGCTACACCTTC. Protein product: CASSPRQEDGYTF. The rearrangement links TRBV18 to TRBJ1-2, with D possibly being TRBD1 (6 bases). The V gene lost 1 base and the J gene lost 6 bases, with 9 bases spanning the gap. Germline-derived CDR1 and CDR2 are KGHSH and LQKENI. The CDR3 is made up of 13 amino acids. The full variable domain, completed using reference TRBV18 and TRBJ1-2, is NAGVMQNPRHLVRRRGQEARLRCSPMKGHSHVYWYRQLPEEGLKFMVYLQKENIIDESGMPKERFSAEFPKEGPSILRIQQVVRGDSAAYFCASSPRQEDGYTFGSGTRLTVV.

This clone was detected only once. The V call is TRBV7-9, the J call TRBJ2-1; possibly TRBD2 for D (7 bases). Germline V gene lookup returns CDR1 SEHNR and CDR2 FQNEAQ (reference sequence). This CDR3 contains 13 residues. V lost 6 bases, J lost 6 bases, and 12 bases lay in between. DNA of the CDR3: TGTGCCAGCAGGAGGGGGGAGGGCAATGAGCAGTTCTTC. Translated: CASRRGEGNEQFF. Full variable domain (missing parts from reference TRBV7-9 and TRBJ2-1): DTGVSQNPRHKITKRGQNVTFRCDPISEHNRLYWYRQTLGQGPEFLTYFQNEAQLEKSRLLSDRFSAERPKGSFSTLEIQRTEQGDSAMYLCASRRGEGNEQFFGPGTRLTVL.

The J gene is TRBJ2-7, the V gene TRBV5-1; 11 bases map to TRBD2. This CDR3 spans 15 amino acids. Germline CDR1 reads SGHRS; CDR2 reads YFSETQ. Trimming at V came to 2 bases and at J to 4 bases, leaving 5 bases not matched to a gene. Written as DNA, the CDR3 is TGCGCCAGCAGCTTTAGGATAGCGGGAGGGTACGAGCAGTACTTC. Protein: CASSFRIAGGYEQYF.

This chain connects TRBV5-1 to TRBJ2-1, with 12 bases lining up with TRBD2. The germline V gene encodes CDR1 SGHRS and CDR2 YFSETQ. The CDR3 covers 16 residues. V trimming: 0 bases; J trimming: 10 bases; junction bases outside the gene matches: 8. Here the CDR3 reads CASSLGQLAGGGEQFF. DNA of the CDR3: TGCGCCAGCAGCTTGGGCCAACTAGCGGGAGGTGGCGAGCAGTTCTTC.

The chain links TRBV19 to TRBJ1-5, with D perhaps matching TRBD1 (6 bases). The CDR3 spans 13 residues. V was cut by 5 bases and J by 7 bases, with 12 bases left in between. Germline V gives CDR1 LNHDA, CDR2 SQIVND (reference sequence). This CDR3 is CASSAQGGQPQHF. DNA for the CDR3: TGTGCCAGTAGTGCTCAAGGGGGACAGCCCCAGCATTTT.

V is TRBV7-9 and J is TRBJ1-5; 8 bases agree with TRBD1. The ends lost 4 bases at V and 3 bases at J; junction bases unmatched: 5. This CDR3 comprises 15 residues. CDR1 is SEHNR and CDR2 is FQNEAQ in the germline V gene (reference sequence). This CDR3 is CASSYGQGHNQPQHF. The CDR3 DNA follows: TGTGCCAGCAGCTACGGACAGGGTCACAATCAGCCCCAGCATTTT.

There are many counts of this clone. V usage is TRBV6-1 and J usage is TRBJ2-5; the match to TRBD2 covers 9 bases. The germline V gene has CDR1 MNHNS and CDR2 SASEGT. J gave up 5 bases and V 3 bases, and 4 bases lay outside the gene matches. The CDR3 is made up of 14 amino acids. Here the CDR3 reads CASSDSGSIETQYF. The CDR3 DNA reads as TGTGCCAGCAGTGATAGCGGGAGTATCGAGACCCAGTACTTC.

V gene TRBV25-1 combines with J gene TRBJ1-4; 7 bases align to TRBD1. After removal of 5 bases from V and 1 base from J, the junction contained 1 base not matched to a gene. CDR1 is MGHDK and CDR2 is SYGVNS in the germline V gene. CDR3 size: 14 residues. The CDR3 reads CASSTGVTNEKLFF. CDR3 DNA sequence: TGTGCCAGCAGTACAGGGGTAACTAATGAAAAACTGTTTTTT.

The CDR3 DNA sequence: TGTGCCAGCAGACCCTCCGGGGCCTCGTACGAGCAGTACTTC. Amino acids: CASRPSGASYEQYF. The chain carries TRBV5-8 and TRBJ2-7; D may be TRBD1 or TRBD2 (5 bases each). The CDR3 has 14 residues. V lost 5 bases to trimming and J lost 4 bases, with 16 bases between them. Germline CDR1 is SGHTS and CDR2 is YDEGEE.

This sequence joins TRBV28 and TRBJ1-2; TRBD1 aligns across 10 bases. CDR3 size: 15 residues. J lost 4 bases, V lost 7 bases, and 9 bases had no gene match. Germline CDR1 and CDR2: MDHEN and SYDVKM. The CDR3 nucleotides are TGTGCCAGCACCCGACAGGGGGCTCGTATCTATGGCTACACCTTC. Its protein is CASTRQGARIYGYTF.

The V call is TRBV28, the J call TRBJ1-2; D is unresolved. The CDR3 has 14 amino acids. V lost 5 bases, J lost 4 bases, and 14 bases lay in between. CDR1 is MDHEN, CDR2 SYDVKM, per germline. In DNA form, the CDR3 reads TGTGCCAGCAGTCTCAGCACCGCCGGCTATGGCTACACCTTC. Protein: CASSLSTAGYGYTF.

This clone was seen once. Just one base apart from a much larger clone, this may be a read error. The chain joins TRBV6-1 to TRBJ2-3, with 7 bases lining up with TRBD2. The CDR3 has 15 amino acids. The germline CDR1 and CDR2 sequences are MNHNS and SASEGT. V trimming: 0 bases; J trimming: 0 bases; junction bases outside the gene matches: 0. The CDR3 DNA is TGTGCCAGCAGTGAAGCTAGCGGGAGCACAGATACGCAGTATTTT. This gives the protein CASSEASGSTDTQYF.

The chain employs TRBV2 and TRBJ2-3; 7 bases match TRBD2. The CDR3 is 17 amino acids. V was pared by 4 bases and J by 0 bases, with 10 bases of the junction left unmatched. Germline-derived CDR1 and CDR2 are SNHLY and FYNNEI. CDR3 nucleotide sequence: TGTGCCAGCAGTGTTTTAGCGGGCGTTTCTAGCACAGATACGCAGTATTTT. As protein: CASSVLAGVSSTDTQYF.

The V call is TRBV6-1, the J call TRBJ2-7; possible D gene TRBD2, 6 bases. This CDR3 is built from 14 residues. CDR1 and CDR2 (germline): MNHNS, SASEGT. Trimming shortened V by 10 bases and J by 2 bases, and 18 bases separated the two germline ends. DNA for the CDR3: TGTGCCACCGGGACTGCCCTTGACGCCTACGAGCAGTACTTC. Translation gives CATGTALDAYEQYF.

The chain employs TRBV11-2 and TRBJ2-6; no clear D. The CDR3 sequence is 16 residues long. Between the trimmed V and J ends, which lost 5 bases and 1 base, there was a span of 12 bases. Germline assignment: CDR1 SGHAT and CDR2 FQNNGV. CDR3 in amino acids: CASSKGFGSGANVLTF. As DNA, the CDR3 is TGTGCCAGCAGCAAAGGGTTTGGATCTGGGGCCAACGTCCTGACTTTC.

As regards this clone: Other nucleotide sequences from this sample produce the same CDR3. V is TRBV7-2 and J is TRBJ2-7, with a weak D call TRBD1 (5 bases). Germline values: CDR1 SGHTA, CDR2 FQGNSA. Deletions cut 3 bases from V and 4 bases from J, with 13 bases between. CDR3 length: 14 amino acids. CDR3 region: CASSLRQGPYEQYF. Here the CDR3 DNA reads TGTGCCAGCAGCTTGAGGCAGGGCCCGTACGAGCAGTACTTC.

V is TRBV5-8 and J is TRBJ2-3, with unresolved D. CDR1 and CDR2 from the germline V gene are SGHTS and YDEGEE. With 0 bases removed from V and 8 bases from J, the gap between germline ends came to 10 bases. The CDR3 is 13 residues long. The CDR3: CASSLAALITQYF. The CDR3 bases are TGTGCCAGCAGCTTGGCAGCACTCATTACGCAGTATTTT. Full variable domain (remainder filled in from reference TRBV5-8 and TRBJ2-3): EAGVTQSPTHLIKTRGQQATLRCSPISGHTSVYWYQQALGLGLQFLLWYDEGEERNRGNFPPRFSGRQFPNYSSELNVNALELEDSALYLCASSLAALITQYFGPGTRLTVL.

The chain is built from TRBV10-3 and TRBJ1-5; D may be TRBD1 (5 bases). From germline, CDR1 is ENHRY and CDR2 SYGVKD. The CDR3 has 13 amino acids. V was clipped by 2 bases and J by 6 bases, with 8 bases between them. In DNA, the CDR3 is TGTGCCATCAGTGAGGACAGAGGTCAGCCCCAGCATTTT. Translated, it gives CAISEDRGQPQHF.

This clone came up a few times. The chain recombines TRBV2 with TRBJ1-4, with TRBD1 identical over 8 bases. CDR1 and CDR2 from the germline V gene are SNHLY and FYNNEI. The CDR3 runs 13 residues. V was clipped by 7 bases and J by 7 bases; unmatched bases: 5. CDR3 amino acids: CASNGQGGEKLFF. The DNA of the CDR3 is TGTGCCAGCAACGGACAGGGCGGTGAAAAACTGTTTTTT.

This clone has just one count. The chain joins TRBV28 to TRBJ1-2; weak D call: TRBD1 (5 bases). V shed 6 bases and J shed 4 bases, with 9 bases lying between them. This CDR3 has 12 amino acids. Germline CDR1 and CDR2: MDHEN and SYDVKM. In nucleotides, the CDR3 is TGTGCCAGCAGACGGGACGGCTATGGCTACACCTTC. Protein product: CASRRDGYGYTF.